These T cell receptor beta chains were read from a single sample in a study of T-cell memory formation after mild COVID-19. Each CDR3 protein gets one entry after TCRdb re-called the 5' RACE reads with MiXCR. The table lists about 500,000 distinct CDR3 sequences, over 20% of them singletons, with around 13% in the top ten. The sequencing input was PBMCs or a T cell subset sorted from them (not recorded which). These receptors all come from an adult woman who had mild COVID-19 (a few samples of this study predate the infection). Cell type and time point are not known. Each CDR3 is given with its conserved first and last residue. The D gene is left open where the match is weak. Clone size, where shown, is once, few, many, or a class for clones that have expanded.

clone_size d_call j_call v_call cdr3_nt cdr3_aa
once NA TRBJ2-5 TRBV4-1 TGCGCCAGCAGCCAAGATTTGGGCTACGTGACGGAGACCCAGTACTTC CASSQDLGYVTETQYF
NA TRBD1 TRBJ2-5 TRBV7-3 TGTGCCAGCAGCTTAACACCGGGACAGGGAGAGACCCAGTACTTC CASSLTPGQGETQYF
NA NA TRBJ1-5 TRBV3-1 TGTGCCAGCAGCCAAGGAATTAATAGCAATCAGCCCCAGCATTTT CASSQGINSNQPQHF
few TRBD1 TRBJ2-7 TRBV10-3 TGTGCCATCAAAGGGGACAGGTTATCCGGCGAGCAGTACTTC CAIKGDRLSGEQYF
few TRBD1 TRBJ2-7 TRBV4-3 TGCGCCAGCAGCCCCACGGACAGGGGGACCTACGAGCAGTACTTC CASSPTDRGTYEQYF
many TRBD1 TRBJ1-2 TRBV7-6 TGTGCCAGCAGCCCGCGGACAGGGGGCTATGGCTACACCTTC CASSPRTGGYGYTF
NA NA TRBJ2-3 TRBV19 TGTGCCAGTAGTATTTCAGGGTTCGTCGCAGATACGCAGTATTTT CASSISGFVADTQYF
many TRBD1 TRBJ1-1 TRBV7-2 TGTGCCAGCAGCTACAGGGGTTCGAACACTGAAGCTTTCTTT CASSYRGSNTEAFF
NA NA TRBJ1-5 TRBV12-3/TRBV12-4 TGTGCCAGCGGGTATAGCAATCAGCCCCAGCATTTT CASGYSNQPQHF
few NA TRBJ2-2 TRBV27 TGTGCCAGCAGTTTCTGGGGGGCCTACACCGGGGAGCTGTTTTTT CASSFWGAYTGELFF
few NA TRBJ1-1 TRBV12-3/TRBV12-4 TGTGCCAGCAGTCCCCCGGGACGCAGGGTGGCTTTCTTT CASSPPGRRVAFF
NA TRBD1 TRBJ1-2 TRBV24-1 TGTGCCACCAGGGGGACAGGGACGGACTATGGCTACACCTTC CATRGTGTDYGYTF
few NA TRBJ2-7 TRBV10-3 TGTGCCATCAGTGCATCTATTACGACCTACGAGCAGTACTTC CAISASITTYEQYF
few NA TRBJ1-3 TRBV3-1 TGTGCCAGCAGTCATCGCGGGACCCCCGGAAACACCATATATTTT CASSHRGTPGNTIYF
many TRBD1 TRBJ2-7 TRBV7-7 TGTGCCAGCAGCCCACGGGACAGCTCCTACGAGCAGTACTTC CASSPRDSSYEQYF
few NA TRBJ1-3 TRBV4-2 TGTGCCAGCAGCCAAGGCCCGGAACGGGGAAACACCATATATTTT CASSQGPERGNTIYF
NA NA TRBJ2-1 TRBV15 TGTGCCACCAGCAGAGATTCTCCTACCTCGGGGCCGGAGCAGTTCTTC CATSRDSPTSGPEQFF
few NA TRBJ2-7 TRBV6-5 TGTGCCAGCAGAAAACCGGGAATTACCTACGAGCAGTACTTC CASRKPGITYEQYF
NA NA TRBJ2-3 TRBV7-3 TGTGCCAGCAGCTTAAAGAACACAGATACGCAGTATTTT CASSLKNTDTQYF
NA NA TRBJ2-5 TRBV6-2/TRBV6-3 TGTGCCAGCAGCGCTCACCGAGCTTTTCAAGAGACCCAGTACTTC CASSAHRAFQETQYF
few TRBD2 TRBJ2-1 TRBV9 TGTGCCAGCAGCGCGGGAGGGCCTGGTGAGCAGTTCTTC CASSAGGPGEQFF
many TRBD1 TRBJ2-1 TRBV12-3/TRBV12-4 TGTGCCAGCAGTGACTCCAGGGGGCCTAGCTACAATGAGCAGTTCTTC CASSDSRGPSYNEQFF